The subject of this entry is one TCR beta chain. This entry is derived from a study of blood T cell dynamics during melanoma immunotherapy. This sample's time point: pre-treatment baseline. Sequencing used immunoSEQ multiplex PCR; TCRdb keeps in-frame clones, though not all of them. The sample carries 8,500 to 10,000 clones, 85% to 90% recorded once. The length of the CDR3 is 15 residues. The V end lost 7 bases, the J end lost 5 bases, and 20 bases lay between the germline ends. CDR1 is LNHDA and CDR2 is SQIVND in the germline V gene (reference sequence). This specimen was blood, taken from a patient treated with checkpoint blockade. This clonotype was sampled from a human donor with melanoma. This sequence joins TRBV19 and TRBJ1-2; D is unresolved. DNA of the CDR3: TGTGCCAGTACCCCCGGCGCCTGGGAGGCATATGGCTACACCTTC. Translation: CASTPGAWEAYGYTF.